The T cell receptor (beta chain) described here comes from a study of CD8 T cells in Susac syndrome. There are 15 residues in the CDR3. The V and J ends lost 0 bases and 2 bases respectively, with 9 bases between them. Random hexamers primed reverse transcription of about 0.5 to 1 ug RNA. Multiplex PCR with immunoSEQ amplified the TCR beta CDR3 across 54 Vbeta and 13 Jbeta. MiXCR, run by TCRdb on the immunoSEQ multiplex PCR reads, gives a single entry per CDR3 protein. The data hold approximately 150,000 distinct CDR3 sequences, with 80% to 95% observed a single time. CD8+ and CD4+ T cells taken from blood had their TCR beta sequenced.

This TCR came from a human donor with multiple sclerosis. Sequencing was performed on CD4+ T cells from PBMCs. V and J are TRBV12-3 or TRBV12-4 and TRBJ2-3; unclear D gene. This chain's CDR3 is CASSLALTNTDTQYF. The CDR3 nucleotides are TGTGCCAGCAGTTTAGCGCTAACCAACACAGATACGCAGTATTTT.